One and the same sample provided the 4 T cell receptor beta chains below, sequenced in a study of T-cell memory formation after mild COVID-19. TCRdb reprocessed the 5' RACE reads with MiXCR, giving one entry per CDR3 protein. The sample has hundreds of thousands of distinct CDR3 sequences, under 20% seen once. The sequencing sample was made of PBMCs or a T cell subset sorted from them (not recorded which). The receptors derive from an adult woman who had mild COVID-19 (a few samples of this study predate the infection). Cell type and time point are not known.

This clonotype was counted between two and nine times. The rearrangement links TRBV9 to TRBJ2-1, with D unresolved. The CDR3 is 13 amino acids. The germline V gene encodes CDR1 SGDLS and CDR2 YYNGEE. V lost 4 bases to trimming and J lost 6 bases, with 11 bases between them. DNA of the CDR3: TGTGCCAGCAGCCCGCAGAAGGTCAATGAGCAGTTCTTC. Translated, it gives CASSPQKVNEQFF.

V and J are TRBV9 and TRBJ2-3; D may match TRBD1 or TRBD2 (5 bases each). Germline V gives CDR1 SGDLS, CDR2 YYNGEE. CDR3 length: 15 amino acids. V shed 0 bases and J shed 4 bases, with 12 bases lying between them. CDR3 region: CASSVDGARADTQYF. The CDR3 bases are TGTGCCAGCAGCGTAGACGGGGCCCGCGCAGATACGCAGTATTTT.

This clonotype was seen more than once but under ten times. The gene calls are TRBV18 and TRBJ2-7, with D possibly matching TRBD1 (6 bases). The CDR3 runs to 15 residues. Germline lookup yields CDR1 KGHSH and CDR2 LQKENI. Trimming took off 4 bases at V and 3 bases at J, with 16 bases between the two ends. The CDR3 nucleotides are TGTGCCAGCTCACGAACCGGGACACAGGTCTACGAGCAGTACTTC. Encoded protein: CASSRTGTQVYEQYF.

This CDR3 is CASSPPVGPPDTQYF. The CDR3 coding sequence is TGTGCCAGCAGCCCCCCGGTTGGGCCCCCAGATACGCAGTATTTT. The rearrangement joins TRBV7-9 to TRBJ2-3; D uncertain. V shed 5 bases and J shed 4 bases, with 16 bases lying between them. The germline gives CDR1 SEHNR, CDR2 FQNEAQ (reference sequence). This CDR3 spans 15 amino acids.